A single sample gave rise to the 28 T cell receptor beta chains below, sequenced in a study of shared clonotypes between healthy human individuals. The assay was immunoSEQ multiplex PCR, and TCRdb's table has in-frame clones only and misses some. The table records 2 million to 2.5 million clones, approximately 93% of them present only once. What was sequenced was naive CD4+ T cells from PBMCs. Noted subset: CD45RA+ positively selected. Receptors originate from a man aged 18-30 years in good health. Some clones in this sample may be carry-over from other donors' samples.

The V gene is TRBV7-6, the J gene TRBJ2-7, with 11 nucleotides matching TRBD1. From germline, CDR1 is SGHVS and CDR2 FNYEAQ. Germline trimming cut 4 bases from V and 1 base from J; bases unmatched to any gene: 9. The CDR3 spans 17 residues. This chain's CDR3 is CASSSVEGQGVSYEQYF. The CDR3 DNA is TGTGCCAGCAGCTCAGTTGAGGGACAGGGGGTTTCCTACGAGCAGTACTTC.

This chain links TRBV5-1 with TRBJ2-2, with D hard to call. V was clipped by 1 base and J by 6 bases, with 4 bases between them. This CDR3 is 12 amino acids long. Germline CDR1 is SGHRS and CDR2 is YFSETQ. The CDR3 DNA reads TGCGCCAGCAGCTTGTCATCCGGGGAGCTGTTTTTT. The encoded protein is CASSLSSGELFF. Combining the CDR3 with reference TRBV5-1 and TRBJ2-2 gives the whole variable domain KAGVTQTPRYLIKTRGQQVTLSCSPISGHRSVSWYQQTPGQGLQFLFEYFSETQRNKGNFPGRFSGRQFSNSRSEMNVSTLELGDSALYLCASSLSSGELFFGEGSRLTVL.

The chain joins TRBV7-2 to TRBJ2-1, with TRBD2 matching 11 bases. Germline CDR1 is SGHTA and CDR2 is FQGNSA. After removal of 5 bases from V and 5 bases from J, the junction contained 5 bases not matched to a gene. This CDR3 contains 15 residues. Here the CDR3 DNA reads TGTGCCAGCAGCCCACTAGCGGGAGTCGACAATGAGCAGTTCTTC. It specifies CASSPLAGVDNEQFF.

This chain connects TRBV4-1 to TRBJ1-1, with no clear D. Trimming pared 1 base from V and 1 base from J, leaving 7 bases between. Germline values: CDR1 MGHRA, CDR2 YSYEKL. The CDR3 loop spans 14 amino acids. The DNA of the CDR3 is TGCGCCAGCAGCCAAGGCCTCTGGAACACTGAAGCTTTCTTT. Residues: CASSQGLWNTEAFF.

The chain recombines TRBV4-3 with TRBJ2-7, with D perhaps matching TRBD2 (5 bases). Germline CDR1 is LGHNA and CDR2 is YSLEER. V lost 0 bases to trimming and J lost 1 base, with 10 bases between them. The CDR3 is 15 residues long. As DNA, the CDR3 is TGCGCCAGCAGCCAAGATCTGCGGACTTCCTACGAGCAGTACTTC. It codes for CASSQDLRTSYEQYF.

This sequence joins TRBV28 and TRBJ2-1; no clear D. This CDR3 comprises 15 residues. V lost 3 bases to trimming and J lost 4 bases, with 13 bases between them. Germline V gene lookup returns CDR1 MDHEN and CDR2 SYDVKM. The CDR3 nucleotides are TGTGCCAGCAGTTTGGCCGGCTCTCGTTACAATGAGCAGTTCTTC. Its protein is CASSLAGSRYNEQFF.

The gene calls are TRBV27 and TRBJ1-3; D is unclear. The V end was cut by 4 bases, the J end by 0 bases, with 13 bases between. Germline values: CDR1 MNHEY, CDR2 SMNVEV (reference sequence). The CDR3 runs to 16 residues. This CDR3 is CASSSLDGSSGNTIYF. CDR3 nucleotide sequence: TGTGCCAGCAGTTCTCTGGACGGCAGCTCTGGAAACACCATATATTTT.

Comments on this clone: Distinct nucleotide sequences in the sample also encode this CDR3. In DNA, the CDR3 is TGTGCCAGCAGGCTACAGGGGGATAAGCAGTACTTC. Protein sequence: CASRLQGDKQYF. V is TRBV2 and J is TRBJ2-7; the match to TRBD1 covers 8 bases. CDR1 is SNHLY and CDR2 is FYNNEI in the germline V gene. J lost 8 bases, V lost 6 bases, and 6 bases had no gene match. The CDR3 is 12 residues long.

This clone was detected once. This rearrangement joins TRBV4-1 to TRBJ2-1; possible D gene TRBD2, 5 bases. The CDR3 spans 14 residues. Trimming took 11 bases from V and 5 from J, leaving 19 bases between them. Per germline, CDR1 MGHRA and CDR2 YSYEKL. This chain's CDR3 is CASSLTGFDNEQFF. The CDR3 region has the DNA TGCGCCTCCTCCTTAACGGGATTCGACAATGAGCAGTTCTTC.

The chain has TRBV27 and TRBJ1-2, with D possibly matching TRBD1 (5 bases). Germline CDR1 MNHEY, CDR2 SMNVEV (reference sequence). The V gene lost 5 bases and the J gene lost 7 bases, with 11 bases spanning the gap. CDR3 size: 12 residues. The CDR3 region is CASSPPGSGYTF. The CDR3 DNA reads TGTGCCAGCAGTCCCCCAGGGTCTGGCTACACCTTC.

The chain employs TRBV28 and TRBJ1-5; D is uncertain. CDR3 length: 15 residues. The V end lost 7 bases, the J end lost 1 base, and 14 bases lay between the germline ends. In germline, CDR1 is MDHEN, CDR2 SYDVKM. The CDR3 bases are TGTGCCAGCACCCAAGGTCCGGGGAGCAATCAGCCCCAGCATTTT. It codes for CASTQGPGSNQPQHF.

J is TRBJ2-6 and V is TRBV7-3, with 7 bases aligning to TRBD1. Per germline, CDR1 SGHTA and CDR2 FQGTGA. CDR3 length: 19 residues. Trimming took 1 base from V and 0 from J; bases not matched to a gene: 9. The DNA of the CDR3 is TGTGCCAGCAGCTTAAATGTTTGGGACAGAGGCTCTGGGGCCAACGTCCTGACTTTC. Translated, it gives CASSLNVWDRGSGANVLTF.

The CDR3 coding sequence is TGTGCCAGCCGGTCTAGGGGATCGTCCTACGAGCAGTACTTC. This sequence encodes CASRSRGSSYEQYF. V gene TRBV7-9 combines with J gene TRBJ2-7, with a weak D call TRBD1 (5 bases). Trimming took off 8 bases at V and 1 base at J, with 15 bases between the two ends. Germline CDR1 reads SEHNR; CDR2 reads FQNEAQ (reference sequence). The CDR3 covers 14 residues. The whole variable domain, remainder taken from reference TRBV7-9 and TRBJ2-7, is DTGVSQNPRHKITKRGQNVTFRCDPISEHNRLYWYRQTLGQGPEFLTYFQNEAQLEKSRLLSDRFSAERPKGSFSTLEIQRTEQGDSAMYLCASRSRGSSYEQYFGPGTRLTVT.

This clone appeared once. This chain connects TRBV19 to TRBJ2-3; TRBD2 matches at 9 bases. The CDR3 is 15 residues long. Germline V gene lookup returns CDR1 LNHDA and CDR2 SQIVND (reference sequence). The ends lost 6 bases at V and 4 bases at J; junction bases unmatched: 8. CDR3: CASSQRREGADTQYF. CDR3 nucleotides: TGTGCCAGTAGCCAGCGGCGGGAGGGGGCAGATACGCAGTATTTT.

The rearrangement links TRBV28 to TRBJ2-5, with D perhaps TRBD2 (7 bases). The CDR3 runs 14 residues. Trimming took off 7 bases at V and 2 bases at J, with 14 bases between the two ends. CDR1 is MDHEN and CDR2 is SYDVKM in the germline V gene. The CDR3: CASKWGGPQETQYF. CDR3 DNA: TGTGCCAGCAAGTGGGGGGGCCCACAAGAGACCCAGTACTTC.

The chain links TRBV18 to TRBJ2-3, with TRBD1 matching over 9 bases. CDR3 length: 11 residues. Germline trimming cut 5 bases from V and 14 bases from J; bases unmatched to any gene: 5. Germline CDR1 reads KGHSH; CDR2 reads LQKENI. The CDR3: CASSSDRGSYF. CDR3 coding DNA: TGTGCCAGCTCATCGGACAGGGGCTCGTATTTT.

The rearrangement uses TRBV19 and TRBJ2-2; 11 bases align to TRBD1. The trim removed 6 bases at V and 6 bases at J, leaving 9 bases unmatched. The CDR3 spans 16 residues. Per the germline V gene, CDR1 is LNHDA and CDR2 is SQIVND (reference sequence). For the CDR3, the DNA is TGTGCCAGTAGCTACCGGGACAGGGGGTTCGCCGGGGAGCTGTTTTTT. The encoded protein is CASSYRDRGFAGELFF.

The gene calls are TRBV7-3 and TRBJ2-1; D might be TRBD2 (6 bases). V lost 5 bases and J 4 bases, leaving 15 bases between the germline ends. The CDR3 is made up of 15 amino acids. Germline CDR1 reads SGHTA; CDR2 reads FQGTGA. CDR3 bases: TGTGCCAGCAGCCAAATAGCGGCGTCTTACAATGAGCAGTTCTTC. Translating it yields CASSQIAASYNEQFF.

J is TRBJ1-2 and V is TRBV29-1; no reliable D call. Trimming took off 3 bases at V and 7 bases at J, with 12 bases between the two ends. From germline, CDR1 is SQVTM and CDR2 ANQGSEA. This CDR3 has 12 residues. This CDR3 is CSVEWGVSGYTF. CDR3 nucleotides: TGCAGCGTTGAGTGGGGAGTGAGTGGCTACACCTTC.

The J gene is TRBJ2-1, the V gene TRBV11-2; D gene unclear. Germline CDR1 SGHAT, CDR2 FQNNGV. The length of the CDR3 is 14 residues. V was shortened by 0 bases and J by 6 bases, with 9 bases between the two germline ends. CDR3 coding DNA: TGTGCCAGCAGCTTAGATCTATTAGTCAATGAGCAGTTCTTC. This translates into CASSLDLLVNEQFF.

Comment on this clone: Other nucleotide sequences from this sample produce the same CDR3. This rearrangement joins TRBV12-5 to TRBJ2-3, with D possibly being TRBD2 (5 bases). Between the trimmed V and J ends, which lost 1 base and 4 bases, there was a span of 6 bases. CDR1 LGHNT and CDR2 FRNRAP come from the germline V gene. The CDR3 runs to 13 residues. CDR3 bases: TGTGCTAGTGGTTTGGGGGAGCCAGATACGCAGTATTTT. It specifies CASGLGEPDTQYF.

This rearrangement joins TRBV27 to TRBJ2-3; no firm D call. Germline CDR1 MNHEY, CDR2 SMNVEV (reference sequence). Trimming stripped 6 bases from V and 6 bases from J, with 7 bases between. The CDR3 covers 11 residues. This CDR3 is CASRDRDTQYF. The CDR3 DNA reads TGTGCCAGCAGAGATAGGGATACGCAGTATTTT.

The V call is TRBV7-2, the J call TRBJ2-2, with 7 bases fitting TRBD1. Germline V gene lookup returns CDR1 SGHTA and CDR2 FQGNSA. V lost 5 bases, J lost 3 bases, and 12 bases stayed unmatched. This CDR3 has 17 amino acids. CDR3 loop: CASSIPREGADTGELFF. In DNA form, the CDR3 reads TGTGCCAGCAGCATACCGCGCGAGGGGGCGGACACCGGGGAGCTGTTTTTT.

The rearrangement joins TRBV28 to TRBJ1-4; D call uncertain. Per the germline V gene, CDR1 is MDHEN and CDR2 is SYDVKM. There are 14 residues in the CDR3. V lost 8 bases and J 4 bases, leaving 14 bases between the germline ends. This CDR3 reads CASDSQPRNEKLFF. In DNA, the CDR3 is TGTGCCAGCGATAGCCAGCCCCGTAATGAAAAACTGTTTTTT.

The chain couples TRBV19 to TRBJ1-2; 9 bases are a match to TRBD1. CDR1 is LNHDA, CDR2 SQIVND, per germline (reference sequence). This CDR3 spans 12 amino acids. The V segment lost 9 bases and the J segment 6 bases; nucleotides outside the gene matches: 5. The CDR3 DNA sequence: TGTGCCAGCCGGGACAGGGAAGATGGCTACACCTTC. Protein product: CASRDREDGYTF.

The chain joins TRBV5-1 to TRBJ1-1, with 9 bases that match TRBD1. V was pared by 1 base and J by 3 bases, with 7 bases of the junction left unmatched. CDR1 is SGHRS, CDR2 YFSETQ, per germline. The CDR3 extends over 16 amino acids. CDR3 DNA: TGCGCCAGCAGCTTGTTAGGGACAGGGAGGGACACTGAAGCTTTCTTT. Protein product: CASSLLGTGRDTEAFF.

This chain joins TRBV7-9 and TRBJ2-5; possible D gene TRBD2, 6 bases. CDR1 SEHNR and CDR2 FQNEAQ come from the germline V gene (reference sequence). V shed 5 bases and J shed 5 bases, with 18 bases lying between them. There are 15 residues in the CDR3. In DNA, the CDR3 is TGTGCCAGCAGCCGGGGCCCTGCGCGGGACGAGACCCAGTACTTC. It yields the protein CASSRGPARDETQYF.

This chain connects TRBV4-3 to TRBJ2-3, with a weak D call TRBD2 (7 bases). The V end lost 1 base, the J end lost 1 base, and 15 bases lay between the germline ends. The CDR3 has 17 residues. The germline gives CDR1 LGHNA, CDR2 YSLEER. CDR3 sequence: CASSQGGGPRGTDTQYF. The CDR3 coding sequence is TGCGCCAGCAGCCAAGGGGGGGGCCCGCGGGGCACAGATACGCAGTATTTT.